Listed below are T cell receptor beta chains from one sample, sequenced in a study of cytomegalovirus exposure and HLA in healthy donors. Using immunoSEQ multiplex PCR, the repertoire was profiled, and TCRdb retains in-frame clones only, with some absent. This repertoire shows about 190,000 clones, about four fifths found once; its top ten account for about 4.8%. The sequenced sample consisted of PBMCs. The receptors derive from a man aged 25 to 40 in good health and CMV-seropositive. Each CDR3 is given with its conserved first and last residue. The D gene is left open where the match is weak. Rows may omit the clone size; those that give it use once, few, many or a size class.

>few|TRBJ1-1|13|-|TRBV7-2
CASRLEVNTEAFF
TGTGCCAGCCGCTTGGAGGTGAACACTGAAGCTTTCTTT
>-|TRBJ2-7|14|-|TRBV5-6
CASSSKGGSYEQYF
TGTGCCAGCAGCTCCAAGGGGGGGTCCTACGAGCAGTACTTC
>-|TRBJ2-2|15|TRBD1|TRBV7-3
CASSLGTGRTGELFF
TGTGCCAGCAGCCTCGGGACAGGCAGGACCGGGGAGCTGTTTTTT
>-|TRBJ2-5|18|-|TRBV7-6
CASSLGENGQLKKGTQYF
TGTGCCAGCAGCTTGGGAGAAAATGGGCAGCTCAAAAAAGGGACCCAGTACTTC
>-|TRBJ1-1|17|TRBD1|TRBV7-2
CASSYGQGPALNTEAFF
TGTGCCAGCAGCTACGGACAGGGGCCCGCCTTAAACACTGAAGCTTTCTTT
>-|TRBJ1-3|14|-|TRBV30
CAWSEGMSGNTIYF
TGTGCCTGGAGTGAGGGGATGTCTGGAAACACCATATATTTT
>-|TRBJ1-5|14|TRBD1|TRBV29-1
CSVGAGGGNQPQHF
TGCAGCGTTGGGGCAGGGGGTGGCAATCAGCCCCAGCATTTT
>-|TRBJ1-6|13|TRBD1|TRBV6-5
CATGTAYNSPLHF
TGTGCCACCGGGACAGCGTATAATTCACCCCTCCACTTT
>-|TRBJ2-2|15|TRBD1|TRBV9
CASSPWTGTTGELFF
TGTGCCAGCAGCCCGTGGACAGGGACCACCGGGGAGCTGTTTTTT
>-|TRBJ1-5|13|-|TRBV18
CASSRRGDQPQHF
TGTGCCAGCTCACGCAGGGGTGACCAGCCCCAGCATTTT
>-|TRBJ1-2|12|-|TRBV10-2
CASSPDSYGYTF
TGCGCCAGCAGTCCAGACAGTTATGGCTACACCTTC
>few|TRBJ2-3|19|TRBD2|TRBV7-2
CASSLARGGRVTPGDTQYF
TGTGCCAGCAGCTTAGCGCGCGGGGGGCGGGTAACACCTGGGGATACGCAGTATTTT
>-|TRBJ2-7|15|-|TRBV7-2
CASSLGGAGSDEQYF
TGTGCCAGCAGCTTAGGCGGGGCCGGGTCGGACGAGCAGTACTTC
>-|TRBJ2-7|14|-|TRBV18
CASSPRRDIHEQYF
TGTGCCAGCTCACCACGCAGGGACATCCACGAGCAGTACTTC
>few|TRBJ2-7|15|TRBD1|TRBV15
CATSSGQGRDYEQYF
TGTGCCACCAGCAGCGGACAGGGGCGGGACTACGAGCAGTACTTC
>-|TRBJ1-2|16|TRBD1|TRBV5-1
CASSYSPGQGDYGYTF
TGCGCCAGCAGCTATTCTCCGGGACAGGGTGACTATGGCTACACCTTC
>-|TRBJ2-1|15|-|TRBV4-2
CASSLERNSYNEQFF
TGTGCCAGCAGCCTGGAGCGGAACTCCTACAATGAGCAGTTCTTC
>-|TRBJ1-2|12|-|TRBV4-2
CASSEGDYGYTF
TGTGCCAGCAGCGAGGGGGACTATGGCTACACCTTC
>few|TRBJ1-6|15|-|TRBV4-3
CASSQDYTPGYTLHF
TGCGCCAGCAGCCAAGATTATACTCCAGGATATACCCTCCACTTT
>-|TRBJ1-2|15|TRBD1|TRBV28
CASSSPGQGNYGYTF
TGTGCCAGCAGTTCCCCGGGACAGGGTAACTATGGCTACACCTTC
>-|TRBJ1-2|14|TRBD1|TRBV7-9
CASSPGQVLYGYTF
TGTGCCAGCAGCCCAGGACAGGTTTTATATGGCTACACCTTC
>few|TRBJ2-5|14|TRBD2|TRBV5-1
CASGIAGGEETQYF
TGCGCCAGCGGGATAGCGGGGGGCGAAGAGACCCAGTACTTC
>-|TRBJ1-6|13|-|TRBV10-3
CAINGLSGSPLHF
TGTGCCATCAACGGCCTCTCGGGATCACCCCTCCACTTT
>-|TRBJ2-5|17|TRBD2|TRBV11-1
CASSLEVSGGFQETQYF
TGTGCCAGCAGCTTAGAAGTTAGCGGGGGCTTCCAGGAGACCCAGTACTTC
>few|TRBJ1-1|12|TRBD1|TRBV7-9
CASSPDRVKAFF
TGTGCCAGCAGTCCGGACAGGGTTAAAGCTTTCTTT
>-|TRBJ2-1|14|-|TRBV10-3
CAISESILRNEQFF
TGTGCCATCAGTGAGTCGATTCTTCGGAATGAGCAGTTCTTC
>-|TRBJ2-2|17|TRBD2|TRBV9
CASSVDWRESRGGELFF
TGTGCCAGCAGCGTAGATTGGCGGGAGAGCCGCGGCGGGGAGCTGTTTTTT
>-|TRBJ2-2|18|TRBD1|TRBV10-3
CAISAARQGGMDTGELFF
TGTGCCATCAGCGCGGCGCGACAGGGCGGTATGGACACCGGGGAGCTGTTTTTT
>-|TRBJ1-4|15|-|TRBV7-6
CASSLSQGRSEKLFF
TGTGCCAGCAGCTTATCGCAGGGGCGGTCTGAAAAACTGTTTTTT
>-|TRBJ2-7|13|-|TRBV14
CASSHLQGREQYF
TGTGCCAGCAGCCATCTACAGGGTCGGGAGCAGTACTTC
>-|TRBJ2-5|12|-|TRBV6-1
CASKADLETQYF
TGTGCCAGCAAGGCAGACTTAGAGACCCAGTACTTC
>-|TRBJ1-2|13|-|TRBV6-5
CASSRRLSDGYTF
TGTGCCAGTTCTAGGAGACTTTCGGATGGCTACACCTTC
>-|TRBJ2-5|15|TRBD1|TRBV7-9
CASSLAGQSQETQYF
TGTGCCAGCAGCTTAGCGGGACAGTCACAAGAGACCCAGTACTTC